A selection of T cell receptor beta chains follows, all from one sample in a study of CD8 T cells in ankylosing spondylitis. TCRdb re-analysed the 5' RACE reads in MiXCR, keeping a single row per CDR3 protein. This table holds some 140,000 distinct CDR3 sequences, around 6.6% found once. Material: blood, either unsorted or a sorted T cell fraction (not recorded which). Receptors originate from a female donor with ankylosing spondylitis or in good health (not recorded which). The CDR3 runs from the conserved cysteine through the conserved F or W. Each record gives: J gene, V gene, D gene, clone size, CDR3 protein, CDR3 DNA. The D gene is left open where the match is weak. Expanded clones get a size class; other rows say once, few or many, or leave the size out.

j_gene: TRBJ2-7
v_gene: TRBV4-1
d_gene: NA
abundance: many
CDR3aa: CASSQDDSQGSYEQYF
CDR3nt: TGCGCCAGCAGCCAAGATGACTCCCAGGGTTCCTACGAGCAGTACTTC

j_gene: TRBJ1-4
v_gene: TRBV12-3/TRBV12-4
d_gene: NA
abundance: many
CDR3aa: CASSFGAGGGEKLFF
CDR3nt: NA

j_gene: TRBJ1-5
v_gene: TRBV7-9
d_gene: TRBD1
abundance: NA
CDR3aa: CASSFEGAPGQPQHF
CDR3nt: TGTGCCAGCAGCTTTGAGGGGGCGCCGGGTCAGCCCCAGCATTTT

j_gene: TRBJ2-5
v_gene: TRBV18
d_gene: TRBD2
abundance: many
CDR3aa: CASSLSGGAEETQYF
CDR3nt: TGTGCCAGCTCACTCAGCGGGGGGGCTGAGGAGACCCAGTACTTC

j_gene: TRBJ2-3
v_gene: TRBV20-1
d_gene: NA
abundance: many
CDR3aa: CSARAGGLTDTQYF
CDR3nt: TGCAGTGCTAGGGCCGGGGGGCTCACAGATACGCAGTATTTT

j_gene: TRBJ1-2
v_gene: TRBV18
d_gene: NA
abundance: few
CDR3aa: CASSPPGRVDYGYTF
CDR3nt: TGTGCCAGCTCACCACCGGGCAGGGTGGACTATGGCTACACCTTC

j_gene: TRBJ2-7
v_gene: TRBV7-9
d_gene: NA
abundance: many
CDR3aa: CASSLVAYEQYF
CDR3nt: TGTGCCAGCAGCTTAGTTGCTTACGAGCAGTACTTC

j_gene: TRBJ2-7
v_gene: TRBV6-1
d_gene: TRBD2
abundance: many
CDR3aa: CASSERTSGALAYEQYF
CDR3nt: TGTGCCAGCAGTGAGAGGACTAGCGGGGCGCTTGCCTACGAGCAGTACTTC

j_gene: TRBJ2-3
v_gene: TRBV5-1
d_gene: TRBD1
abundance: many
CDR3aa: CASSGQGASDTQYF
CDR3nt: TGCGCCAGCAGCGGACAGGGGGCATCAGATACGCAGTATTTT

j_gene: TRBJ1-2
v_gene: TRBV29-1
d_gene: NA
abundance: many
CDR3aa: CSVGGVYGYTF
CDR3nt: TGCAGCGTTGGGGGGGTCTATGGCTACACCTTC

j_gene: TRBJ2-4
v_gene: TRBV2
d_gene: TRBD1
abundance: many
CDR3aa: CASEGQGLAKNIQYF
CDR3nt: TGTGCCAGCGAGGGACAGGGCCTAGCCAAAAACATTCAGTACTTC

j_gene: TRBJ1-1
v_gene: TRBV10-3
d_gene: NA
abundance: few
CDR3aa: CAIGATNTEAFF
CDR3nt: TGTGCCATCGGGGCCACGAACACTGAAGCTTTCTTT

j_gene: TRBJ2-3
v_gene: TRBV5-1
d_gene: TRBD2
abundance: many
CDR3aa: CASSLGLARSADTQYF
CDR3nt: TGCGCCAGCAGCTTGGGACTAGCCAGAAGTGCAGATACGCAGTATTTT

j_gene: TRBJ2-4
v_gene: TRBV4-1
d_gene: NA
abundance: few
CDR3aa: CASSAQVLAKNIQYF
CDR3nt: TGCGCCAGCAGCGCACAGGTACTAGCCAAAAACATTCAGTACTTC

j_gene: TRBJ2-1
v_gene: TRBV15
d_gene: NA
abundance: many
CDR3aa: CATSRDGGGAYNEQFF
CDR3nt: TGTGCCACCAGCAGAGATGGTGGCGGGGCCTACAATGAGCAGTTCTTC

j_gene: TRBJ2-1
v_gene: TRBV7-9
d_gene: TRBD1
abundance: few
CDR3aa: CASSGGTGLEQFF
CDR3nt: TGTGCCAGCAGCGGCGGGACAGGGCTTGAGCAGTTCTTC

j_gene: TRBJ2-2
v_gene: TRBV14
d_gene: TRBD2
abundance: many
CDR3aa: CASRPGLAGANTGELFF
CDR3nt: TGTGCCAGCAGGCCGGGACTAGCGGGGGCGAACACCGGGGAGCTGTTTTTT

j_gene: TRBJ2-5
v_gene: TRBV6-1
d_gene: TRBD1
abundance: many
CDR3aa: CASRRDRGGQETQYF
CDR3nt: TGTGCCAGCAGACGGGACAGGGGGGGCCAAGAGACCCAGTACTTC

j_gene: TRBJ2-5
v_gene: TRBV25-1
d_gene: NA
abundance: NA
CDR3aa: CASLPRGPGGSQYF
CDR3nt: TGTGCCAGCCTCCCCAGGGGACCAGGGGGGTCCCAGTACTTC

j_gene: TRBJ2-7
v_gene: TRBV12-3/TRBV12-4
d_gene: NA
abundance: many
CDR3aa: CASSLKGGSYEQYF
CDR3nt: TGTGCCAGCAGTTTAAAGGGCGGCTCCTACGAGCAGTACTTC

j_gene: TRBJ2-4
v_gene: TRBV7-9
d_gene: TRBD1
abundance: many
CDR3aa: CASSLSATGGNIQYF
CDR3nt: TGTGCCAGCAGCTTATCCGCTACAGGGGGCAACATTCAGTACTTC

j_gene: TRBJ2-5
v_gene: TRBV7-2
d_gene: NA
abundance: many
CDR3aa: CASSSPVRETQYF
CDR3nt: TGTGCCAGCAGCTCTCCCGTCCGGGAGACCCAGTACTTC

j_gene: TRBJ1-4
v_gene: TRBV3-1
d_gene: NA
abundance: many
CDR3aa: CASRGSGANEKLFF
CDR3nt: TGTGCCAGCAGGGGCTCGGGAGCTAATGAAAAACTGTTTTTT

j_gene: TRBJ1-1
v_gene: TRBV9
d_gene: TRBD1
abundance: many
CDR3aa: CASSPPPGQGLRENTEAFF
CDR3nt: TGTGCCAGCAGCCCCCCACCCGGACAGGGCCTCCGGGAAAACACTGAAGCTTTCTTT

j_gene: TRBJ1-5
v_gene: TRBV12-3/TRBV12-4
d_gene: NA
abundance: many
CDR3aa: CASSLAGVSQPQHF
CDR3nt: TGTGCCAGCAGTTTAGCAGGGGTCTCACAGCCCCAGCATTTT

j_gene: TRBJ2-2
v_gene: TRBV25-1
d_gene: NA
abundance: few
CDR3aa: CATRDSDGELFF
CDR3nt: TGTGCCACCAGGGACTCGGACGGGGAGCTGTTTTTT

j_gene: TRBJ2-3
v_gene: TRBV12-3/TRBV12-4
d_gene: NA
abundance: many
CDR3aa: CASSSDGSDTQYF
CDR3nt: TGTGCCAGCAGTTCAGACGGCTCAGATACGCAGTATTTT

j_gene: TRBJ1-1
v_gene: TRBV20-1
d_gene: TRBD1
abundance: NA
CDR3aa: CSGEQGAREAFF
CDR3nt: TGCAGTGGCGAACAGGGGGCTAGGGAAGCTTTCTTT

j_gene: TRBJ1-5
v_gene: TRBV5-1
d_gene: NA
abundance: many
CDR3aa: CASSLDGVPHQPQHF
CDR3nt: TGCGCCAGCAGCTTGGATGGGGTCCCCCATCAGCCCCAGCATTTT

j_gene: TRBJ2-7
v_gene: TRBV5-1
d_gene: NA
abundance: many
CDR3aa: CASSPDLSGTYEQYF
CDR3nt: TGCGCCAGCAGCCCGGACCTTTCAGGAACCTACGAGCAGTACTTC

j_gene: TRBJ2-3
v_gene: TRBV29-1
d_gene: NA
abundance: many
CDR3aa: CSVGLDTQYF
CDR3nt: TGCAGCGTTGGTCTAGATACGCAGTATTTT

j_gene: TRBJ2-3
v_gene: TRBV6-5
d_gene: TRBD2
abundance: many
CDR3aa: CASQPAGLAGRDTQYF
CDR3nt: TGTGCCAGCCAGCCTGCAGGACTAGCGGGGAGAGATACGCAGTATTTT

j_gene: TRBJ2-5
v_gene: TRBV7-7
d_gene: NA
abundance: many
CDR3aa: CASSLGDHQETQYF
CDR3nt: TGTGCTAGCAGCTTGGGGGACCACCAAGAGACCCAGTACTTC